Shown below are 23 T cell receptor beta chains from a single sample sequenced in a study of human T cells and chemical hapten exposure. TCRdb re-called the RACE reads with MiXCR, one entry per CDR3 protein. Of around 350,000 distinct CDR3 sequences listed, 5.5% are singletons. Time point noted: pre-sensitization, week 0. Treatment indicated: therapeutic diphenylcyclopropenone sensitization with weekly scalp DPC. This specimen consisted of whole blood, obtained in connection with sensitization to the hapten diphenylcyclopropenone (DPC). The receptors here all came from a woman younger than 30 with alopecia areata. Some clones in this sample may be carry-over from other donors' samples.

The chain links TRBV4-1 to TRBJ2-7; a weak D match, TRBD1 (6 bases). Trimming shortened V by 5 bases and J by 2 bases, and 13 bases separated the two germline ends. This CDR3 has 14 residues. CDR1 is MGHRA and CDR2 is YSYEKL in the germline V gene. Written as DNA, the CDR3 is TGCGCCAGCAGCTACCGGGACACTGCCTACGAGCAGTACTTC. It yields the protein CASSYRDTAYEQYF.

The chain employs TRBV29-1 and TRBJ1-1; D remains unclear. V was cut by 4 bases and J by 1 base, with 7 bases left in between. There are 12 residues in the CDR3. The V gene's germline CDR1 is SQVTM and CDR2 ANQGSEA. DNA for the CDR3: TGCAGCGTTGTACGGTCGAACACTGAAGCTTTCTTT. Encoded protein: CSVVRSNTEAFF.

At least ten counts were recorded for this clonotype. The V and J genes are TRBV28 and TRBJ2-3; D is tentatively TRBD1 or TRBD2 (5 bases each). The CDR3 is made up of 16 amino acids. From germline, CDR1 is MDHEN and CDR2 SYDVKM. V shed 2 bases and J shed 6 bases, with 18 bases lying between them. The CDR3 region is CASSLGGGPYMDTQYF. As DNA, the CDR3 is TGTGCCAGCAGTTTAGGTGGGGGTCCGTACATGGATACGCAGTATTTT. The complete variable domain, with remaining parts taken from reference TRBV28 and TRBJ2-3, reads DVKVTQSSRYLVKRTGEKVFLECVQDMDHENMFWYRQDPGLGLRLIYFSYDVKMKEKGDIPEGYSVSREKKERFSLILESASTNQTSMYLCASSLGGGPYMDTQYFGPGTRLTVL.

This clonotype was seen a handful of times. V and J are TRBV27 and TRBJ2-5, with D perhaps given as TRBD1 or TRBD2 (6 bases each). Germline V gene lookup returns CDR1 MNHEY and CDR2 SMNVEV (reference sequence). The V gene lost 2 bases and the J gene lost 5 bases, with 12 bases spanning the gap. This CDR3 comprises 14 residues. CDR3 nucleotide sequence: TGTGCCAGCAGTTTAATTATAGGGGGGGAGACCCAGTACTTC. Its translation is CASSLIIGGETQYF.

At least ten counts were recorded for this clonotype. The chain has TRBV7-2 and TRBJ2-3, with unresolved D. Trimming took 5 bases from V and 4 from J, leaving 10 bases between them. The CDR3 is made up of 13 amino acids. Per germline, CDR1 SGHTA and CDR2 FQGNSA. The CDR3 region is CASSGSGADTQYF. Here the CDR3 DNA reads TGTGCCAGCAGCGGGTCGGGCGCAGATACGCAGTATTTT.

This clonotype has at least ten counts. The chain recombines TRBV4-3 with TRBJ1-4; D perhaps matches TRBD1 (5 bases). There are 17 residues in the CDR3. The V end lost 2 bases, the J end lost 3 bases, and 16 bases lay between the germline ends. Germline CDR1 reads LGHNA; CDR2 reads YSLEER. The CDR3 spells CASSQTWGTGANEKLFF. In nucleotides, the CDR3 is TGCGCCAGCAGCCAAACTTGGGGGACTGGGGCTAATGAAAAACTGTTTTTT.

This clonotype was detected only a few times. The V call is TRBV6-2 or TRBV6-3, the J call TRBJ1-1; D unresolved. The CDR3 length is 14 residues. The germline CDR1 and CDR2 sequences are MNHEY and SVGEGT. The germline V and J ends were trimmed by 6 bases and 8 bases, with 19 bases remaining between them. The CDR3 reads CASRMTRRVVEAFF. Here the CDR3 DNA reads TGTGCCAGCAGGATGACAAGGAGGGTAGTAGAAGCTTTCTTT.

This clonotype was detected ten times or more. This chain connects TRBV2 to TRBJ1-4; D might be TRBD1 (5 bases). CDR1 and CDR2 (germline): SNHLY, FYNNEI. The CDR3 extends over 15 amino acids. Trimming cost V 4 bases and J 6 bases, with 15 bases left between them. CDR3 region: CASSVGQGGYEKLFF. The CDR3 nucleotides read TGTGCCAGCAGTGTCGGCCAGGGCGGTTATGAAAAACTGTTTTTT.

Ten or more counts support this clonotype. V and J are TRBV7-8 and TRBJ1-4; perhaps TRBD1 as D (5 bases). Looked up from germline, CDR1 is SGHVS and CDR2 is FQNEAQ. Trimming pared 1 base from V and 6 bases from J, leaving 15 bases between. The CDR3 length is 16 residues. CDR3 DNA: TGTGCCAGCAGCTTAGGGGGACCGGCGATTTATGAAAAACTGTTTTTT. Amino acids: CASSLGGPAIYEKLFF.

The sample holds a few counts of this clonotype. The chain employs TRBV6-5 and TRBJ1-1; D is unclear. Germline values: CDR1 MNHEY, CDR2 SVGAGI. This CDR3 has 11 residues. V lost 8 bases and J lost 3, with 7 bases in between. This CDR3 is CASSGDTEAFF. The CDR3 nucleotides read TGTGCCAGCTCCGGGGACACTGAAGCTTTCTTT.

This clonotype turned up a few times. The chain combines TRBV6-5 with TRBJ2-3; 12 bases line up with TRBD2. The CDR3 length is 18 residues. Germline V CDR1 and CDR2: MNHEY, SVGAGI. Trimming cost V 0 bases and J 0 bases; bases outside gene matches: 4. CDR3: CASSYSSLAGGSTDTQYF. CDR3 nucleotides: TGTGCCAGCAGTTACTCGAGTCTAGCGGGGGGGAGCACAGATACGCAGTATTTT.

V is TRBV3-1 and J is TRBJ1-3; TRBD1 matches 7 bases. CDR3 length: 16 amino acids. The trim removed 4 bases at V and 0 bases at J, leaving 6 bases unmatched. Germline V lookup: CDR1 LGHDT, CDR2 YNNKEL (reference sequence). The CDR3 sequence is CASSLQGRGSGNTIYF. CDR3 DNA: TGTGCCAGCAGCCTACAGGGGAGAGGCTCTGGAAACACCATATATTTT.

Written as DNA, the CDR3 is TGTGCCAGCAGCTTAAGGCGGGGGGGCCGACCCGGGGAGCTGTTTTTT. The encoded protein is CASSLRRGGRPGELFF. V is TRBV7-2 and J is TRBJ2-2; the match to TRBD2 covers 9 bases. J lost 6 bases, V lost 2 bases, and 7 bases had no gene match. The CDR3 length is 16 residues. The germline gives CDR1 SGHTA, CDR2 FQGNSA.

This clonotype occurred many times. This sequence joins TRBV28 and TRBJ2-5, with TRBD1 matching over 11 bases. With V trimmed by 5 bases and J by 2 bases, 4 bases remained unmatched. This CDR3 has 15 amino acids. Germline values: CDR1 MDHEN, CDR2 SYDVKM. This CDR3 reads CASSPGQGVQETQYF. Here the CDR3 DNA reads TGTGCCAGCAGTCCGGGACAGGGGGTACAAGAGACCCAGTACTTC.

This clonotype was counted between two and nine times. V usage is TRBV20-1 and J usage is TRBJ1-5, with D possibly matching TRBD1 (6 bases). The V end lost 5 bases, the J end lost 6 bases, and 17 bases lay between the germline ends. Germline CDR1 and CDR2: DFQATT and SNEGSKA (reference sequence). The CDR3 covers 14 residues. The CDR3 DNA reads TGCAGTGCTCCTAGGGGGTCGGGCGCTCAGCCCCAGCATTTT. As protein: CSAPRGSGAQPQHF.

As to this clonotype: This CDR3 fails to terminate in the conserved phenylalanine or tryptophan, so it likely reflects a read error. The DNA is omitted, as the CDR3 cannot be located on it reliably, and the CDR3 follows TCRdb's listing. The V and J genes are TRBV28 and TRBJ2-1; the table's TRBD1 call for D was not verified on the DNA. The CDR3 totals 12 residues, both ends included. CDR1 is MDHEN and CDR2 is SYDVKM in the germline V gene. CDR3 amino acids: CASSGGQYPFSV.

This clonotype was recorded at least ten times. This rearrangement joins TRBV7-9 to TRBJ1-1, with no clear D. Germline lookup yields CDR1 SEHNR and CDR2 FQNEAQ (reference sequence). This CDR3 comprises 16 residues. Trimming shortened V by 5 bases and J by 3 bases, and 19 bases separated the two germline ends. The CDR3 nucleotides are TGTGCCAGCAGCCCTACACTGGGGTTAGTAGACACTGAAGCTTTCTTT. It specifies CASSPTLGLVDTEAFF.

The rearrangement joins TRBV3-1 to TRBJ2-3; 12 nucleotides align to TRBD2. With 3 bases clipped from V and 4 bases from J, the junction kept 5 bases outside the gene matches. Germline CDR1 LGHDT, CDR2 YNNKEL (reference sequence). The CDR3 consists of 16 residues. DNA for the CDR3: TGTGCCAGCAGCCATCATAGACTAGCGGGGGCAGATACGCAGTATTTT. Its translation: CASSHHRLAGADTQYF.

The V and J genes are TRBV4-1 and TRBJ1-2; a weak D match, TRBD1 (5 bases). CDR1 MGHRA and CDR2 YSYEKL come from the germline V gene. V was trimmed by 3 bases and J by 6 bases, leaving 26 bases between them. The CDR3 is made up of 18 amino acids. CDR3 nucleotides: TGCGCCAGCAGCCAGGACCGGGACCGGCTTCGTGAAAGGGATGGCTACACCTTC. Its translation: CASSQDRDRLRERDGYTF.

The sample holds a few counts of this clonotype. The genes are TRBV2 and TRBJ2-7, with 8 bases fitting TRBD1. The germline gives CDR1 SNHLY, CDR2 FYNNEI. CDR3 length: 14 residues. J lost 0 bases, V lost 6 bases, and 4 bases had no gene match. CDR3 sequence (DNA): TGTGCCAGCAGGGGACAGGAACCCTCCTACGAGCAGTACTTC. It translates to CASRGQEPSYEQYF.

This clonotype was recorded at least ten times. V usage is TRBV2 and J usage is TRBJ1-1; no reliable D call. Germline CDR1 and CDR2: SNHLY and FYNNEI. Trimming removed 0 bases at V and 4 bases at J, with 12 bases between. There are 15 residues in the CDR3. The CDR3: CASSEAGVRVTEAFF. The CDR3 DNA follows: TGTGCCAGCAGTGAAGCCGGGGTTAGGGTCACTGAAGCTTTCTTT.

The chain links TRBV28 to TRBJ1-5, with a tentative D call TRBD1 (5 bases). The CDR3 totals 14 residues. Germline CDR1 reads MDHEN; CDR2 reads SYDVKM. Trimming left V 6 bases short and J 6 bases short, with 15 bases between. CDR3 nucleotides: TGTGCCAGCAGCCATAACAGGTACCTTCAGCCCCAGCATTTT. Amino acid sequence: CASSHNRYLQPQHF.

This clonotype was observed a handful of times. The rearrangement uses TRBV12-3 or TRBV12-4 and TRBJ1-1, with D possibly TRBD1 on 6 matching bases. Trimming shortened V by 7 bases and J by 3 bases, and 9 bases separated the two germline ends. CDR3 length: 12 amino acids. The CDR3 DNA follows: TGTGCCAGCACCACAGGGTACACTGAAGCTTTCTTT. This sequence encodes CASTTGYTEAFF.